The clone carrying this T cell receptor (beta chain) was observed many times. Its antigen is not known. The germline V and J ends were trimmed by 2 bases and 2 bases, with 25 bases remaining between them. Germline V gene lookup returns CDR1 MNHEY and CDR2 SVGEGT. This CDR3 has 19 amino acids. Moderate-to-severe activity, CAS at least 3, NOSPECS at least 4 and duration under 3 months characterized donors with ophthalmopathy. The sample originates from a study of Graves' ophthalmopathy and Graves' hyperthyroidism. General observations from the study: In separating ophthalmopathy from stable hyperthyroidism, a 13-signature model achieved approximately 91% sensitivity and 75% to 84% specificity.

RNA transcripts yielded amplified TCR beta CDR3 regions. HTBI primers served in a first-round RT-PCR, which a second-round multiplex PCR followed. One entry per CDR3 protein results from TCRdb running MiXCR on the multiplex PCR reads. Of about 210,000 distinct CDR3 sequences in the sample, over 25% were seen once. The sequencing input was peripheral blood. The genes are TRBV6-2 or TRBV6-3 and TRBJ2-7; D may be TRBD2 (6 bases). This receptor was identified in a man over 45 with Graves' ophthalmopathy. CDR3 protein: CASSYRRDAAGTGPYEQYF. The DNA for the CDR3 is TGTGCCAGCAGTTACCGAAGAGACGCGGCGGGGACCGGACCCTACGAGCAGTACTTC.